This TCR beta chain was found in a study of cytomegalovirus exposure and HLA in healthy donors. To note about this clone: What it binds is not known.

The V and J ends lost 7 bases and 6 bases respectively, with 19 bases between them. Germline V gene sequence: CDR1 SQVTM, CDR2 ANQGSEA. The CDR3 runs to 14 residues. PCR amplification relied on 60 Vbeta primers (plus 13 Jbeta primers). How the authors handled the data: About 83 million unique TCR beta chains, 10 million to 14 million shared, were counted in a later analysis. TCRdb keeps only in-frame clones here, not all; method: immunoSEQ multiplex PCR. The V and J calls and the clone size are those of that table, but D and trimming were determined from the DNA. The sample holds about 190,000 clones; about 80% are singletons and the top ten take 0.65%. The study, taken as a whole, reports: The productive fraction for most TCR beta V segments was about 90% or about 30% in an earlier analysis. Through in vitro validation, three CMV-associated chains were shown to be specific for CMV antigens. One later analysis reportedly identified an Asian-associated ancestry cluster that showed fewer N-insertions than the roughly 700-donor mean.

Sample: PBMCs. This TCR derives from a boy between 10 and 17 years old in good health and CMV-seronegative. The chain has TRBV29-1 and TRBJ2-1; maybe TRBD1 (5 bases). CDR3 in amino acids: CSDITQGISNEQFF. CDR3 DNA: TGCAGCGACATCACTCAGGGTATTTCCAATGAGCAGTTCTTC.